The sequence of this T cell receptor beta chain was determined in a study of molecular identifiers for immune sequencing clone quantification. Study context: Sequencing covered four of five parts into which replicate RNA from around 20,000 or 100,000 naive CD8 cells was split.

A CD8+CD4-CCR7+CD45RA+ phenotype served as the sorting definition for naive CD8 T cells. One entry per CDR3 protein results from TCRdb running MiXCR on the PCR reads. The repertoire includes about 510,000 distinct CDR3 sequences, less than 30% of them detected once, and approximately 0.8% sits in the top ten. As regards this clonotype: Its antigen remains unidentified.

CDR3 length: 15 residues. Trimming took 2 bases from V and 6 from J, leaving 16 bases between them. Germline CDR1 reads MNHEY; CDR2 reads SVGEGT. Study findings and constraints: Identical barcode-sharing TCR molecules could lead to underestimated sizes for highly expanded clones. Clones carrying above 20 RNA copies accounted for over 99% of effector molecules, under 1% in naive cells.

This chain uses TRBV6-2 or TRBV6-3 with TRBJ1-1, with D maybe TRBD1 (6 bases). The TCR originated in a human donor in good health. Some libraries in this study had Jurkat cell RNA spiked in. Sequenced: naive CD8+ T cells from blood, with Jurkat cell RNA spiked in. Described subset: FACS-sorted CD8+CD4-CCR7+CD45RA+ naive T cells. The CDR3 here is CASSYRAGEAAEAFF. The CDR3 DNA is TGTGCCAGCAGTTACCGAGCAGGGGAGGCCGCTGAAGCTTTCTTT.